This TCR beta chain appears in the sequencing data of a study of blood T cell repertoires in COVID-19. Study-level information: Samples of COVID-19 (acute and convalescent) were obtained from the United States, Italy and Spain.

CDR3 length: 13 amino acids. V was cut by 1 base and J by 5 bases, with 8 bases left in between. On this clone: The same CDR3 arises from other DNA sequences in this sample as well.

Original handling: It was from reference gene primer amplification that nucleated cell counts were estimated. Using immunoSEQ multiplex PCR, the repertoire was profiled, and TCRdb retains in-frame clones only, with some absent. The DNA was the basis for D and trimming; V, J and clone size are from that table. The table includes 200,000 to 300,000 clones, more than 80% detected once. The rearrangement uses TRBV12-3 or TRBV12-4 and TRBJ1-2; D may be TRBD1 (6 bases). What was sequenced was peripheral blood. The clonotype was recovered from a woman in her thirties or forties with acute or convalescent COVID-19. CDR3: CASSLGQGYGYTF. In DNA, the CDR3 is TGTGCCAGCAGTTTAGGGCAGGGGTATGGCTACACCTTC.